The clone carrying this TCR beta chain was seen more than once but under ten times. In germline, CDR1 is LNHNV, CDR2 YYDKDF (reference sequence). The CDR3 has 13 residues. V shed 5 bases and J shed 0 bases, with 8 bases lying between them. The data belong to a study of CD8 T cells in ankylosing spondylitis. MiXCR, applied by TCRdb to the 5' RACE reads, yields one record per CDR3 protein. In the table there are 250,000 to 300,000 distinct CDR3 sequences, approximately 20% of which are singletons. This TCR was recovered from a male donor with ankylosing spondylitis or in good health (not recorded which). Sequencing used blood, either unsorted or a sorted T cell fraction (not recorded which). The chain is built from TRBV15 and TRBJ2-7, with a weak D call TRBD1 (6 bases). The CDR3 DNA sequence: TGTGCCACCAGCGGGACACTCTCCTACGAGCAGTACTTC. As protein: CATSGTLSYEQYF.